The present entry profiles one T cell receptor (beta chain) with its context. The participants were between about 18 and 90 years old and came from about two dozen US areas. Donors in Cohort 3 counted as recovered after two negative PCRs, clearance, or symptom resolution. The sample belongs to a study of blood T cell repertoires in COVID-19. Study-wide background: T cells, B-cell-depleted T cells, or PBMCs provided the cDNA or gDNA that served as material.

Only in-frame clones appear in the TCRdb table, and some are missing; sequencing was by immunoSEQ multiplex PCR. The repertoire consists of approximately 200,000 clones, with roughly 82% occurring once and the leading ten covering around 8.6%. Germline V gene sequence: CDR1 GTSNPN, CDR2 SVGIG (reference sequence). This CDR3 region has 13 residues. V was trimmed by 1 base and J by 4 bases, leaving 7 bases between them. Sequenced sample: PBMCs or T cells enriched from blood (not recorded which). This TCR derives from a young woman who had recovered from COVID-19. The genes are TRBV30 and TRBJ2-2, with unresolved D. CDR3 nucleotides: TGTGCCTGGAGTGCTAGAGTCACCGGGGAGCTGTTTTTT. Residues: CAWSARVTGELFF.